These 25 T cell receptor beta chains came from one sample sequenced in a study of T-cell memory formation after mild COVID-19 (dated by TCRdb to 2020 to 2023). The library was prepared using 5' RACE. Sequencing relied on an Illumina NovaSeq 6000. Starting from the raw public reads, TCRdb applied fastp trimming at Q25, assembled clones with MiXCR and retained in-frame beta chains. Under each unique CDR3 protein, matching rows form one entry showing the most common genes and DNA. The sample table shows 49,000 or so distinct CDR3 sequences, and approximately 6.6% are seen once. Roughly 1.5% of the sample rests with the top ten. The sequenced material came from PBMCs or a T cell subset sorted from them (not recorded which). These receptors originate from a man between 18 and 29 years old who had mild COVID-19 (a few samples of this study predate the infection). The sample titles of this study are shuffled in the database, so cell type and time point are left out; the donor was told from shared clones.

The CDR3, as DNA: TGTGCTACGGGAGGAGTCGCCTCCTACGAGCAGTACGTC. Translation gives CATGGVASYEQYV. The rearrangement uses TRBV30 and TRBJ2-7; TRBD2 aligns across 7 bases. Germline values: CDR1 GTSNPN, CDR2 SVGIG (reference sequence). The CDR3 is 13 residues long.

This clonotype was recorded at least ten times. The rearrangement uses TRBV5-1 and TRBJ2-2; D gene ambiguous. The germline V gene encodes CDR1 SGHRS and CDR2 YFSETQ. The ends were cut back, 4 bases at V and 1 base at J, with 8 bases in the middle. The CDR3 covers 14 residues. The CDR3 DNA reads TGCGCCAGCAGCGGAGCCCAGAACACCGGGGAGCTGTTTTTT. Translating gives CASSGAQNTGELFF.

V and J are TRBV12-3 or TRBV12-4 and TRBJ2-1; tentatively, D is TRBD1 (6 bases). The CDR3 is 15 amino acids. The ends were cut back, 7 bases at V and 1 base at J, with 14 bases in the middle. The CDR3 bases are TGTGCCAGCACTACCCCCGGACAGTCCTACAATGAGCAGTTCTTC. It translates to CASTTPGQSYNEQFF.

The V gene is TRBV7-2, the J gene TRBJ1-3; D remains unclear. The CDR3 runs 13 residues. The germline CDR1 and CDR2 sequences are SGHTA and FQGNSA. The V end was cut by 6 bases, the J end by 0 bases, with 6 bases between. In DNA form, the CDR3 reads TGTGCCAGCAGACCCCTCTCTGGAAACACCATATATTTT. This gives the protein CASRPLSGNTIYF.

The gene calls are TRBV5-1 and TRBJ2-3; no firm D call. Germline V gene data show CDR1 as SGHRS and CDR2 as YFSETQ. The CDR3 spans 13 residues. Trimming cost V 4 bases and J 4 bases, with 10 bases left between them. CDR3 sequence: CASSIQGSDTQYF. Written as DNA, the CDR3 is TGCGCCAGCAGCATCCAAGGGTCAGATACGCAGTATTTT.

This clonotype has only a few counts. This chain joins TRBV7-2 and TRBJ1-1; a possible D gene is TRBD1 (5 bases). Trimming stripped 3 bases from V and 1 base from J, with 9 bases between. The length of the CDR3 is 14 residues. In germline, CDR1 is SGHTA, CDR2 FQGNSA. As DNA, the CDR3 is TGTGCCAGCAGCTTCGGGACGGCGAACACTGAAGCTTTCTTT. Encoded protein: CASSFGTANTEAFF.

This clonotype has ten or more counts. The chain is built from TRBV4-1 and TRBJ2-1; 12 bases line up with TRBD2. The germline V gene encodes CDR1 MGHRA and CDR2 YSYEKL. CDR3 length: 17 amino acids. Unmatched junction bases numbered 11, after V lost 3 bases and J lost 8 bases. CDR3 sequence reads: CASSHGGASGGADEQFF. The DNA for the CDR3 is TGCGCCAGCAGCCACGGTGGGGCTAGCGGGGGGGCCGATGAGCAGTTCTTC.

The J gene is TRBJ1-2, the V gene TRBV5-8; 7 bases match TRBD1. V lost 4 bases and J lost 7; bases outside the gene matches: 7. Per the germline V gene, CDR1 is SGHTS and CDR2 is YDEGEE. The CDR3 has 13 residues. The CDR3 DNA sequence: TGTGCCAGCAGCATAGCGACAGGGTTTGGCTACACCTTC. This gives the protein CASSIATGFGYTF.

This clonotype was found many times. The rearrangement joins TRBV28 to TRBJ2-2; no definite D call. V gave up 5 bases and J gave up 4 bases, with 5 bases separating them. Germline V CDR1 and CDR2: MDHEN, SYDVKM. The CDR3 has 12 residues. CDR3: CASSTPTGELFF. CDR3 DNA: TGTGCCAGCAGTACTCCCACCGGGGAGCTGTTTTTT.

This clonotype was counted a few times. The V call is TRBV18, the J call TRBJ2-1; the match to TRBD2 covers 7 bases. The CDR3 extends over 12 amino acids. CDR1 and CDR2 (germline): KGHSH, LQKENI. The junction had 4 bases not matched to a gene; V was cut back by 3 bases and J by 11 bases. The CDR3 spells CASSPQGGQQFF. The DNA for the CDR3 is TGTGCCAGCTCACCGCAGGGAGGGCAGCAGTTCTTC.

The table lists this clonotype with many counts. V is TRBV18 and J is TRBJ1-1, with 7 bases that match TRBD1. V gave up 5 bases and J gave up 3 bases; unmatched junction bases: 6. The CDR3 contains 14 residues. Germline V gene lookup returns CDR1 KGHSH and CDR2 LQKENI. This chain's CDR3 is CASSFRDRDTEAFF. CDR3 DNA sequence: TGTGCCAGCTCATTCCGGGACAGAGACACTGAAGCTTTCTTT.

The V and J genes are TRBV21-1 and TRBJ2-5; the table's TRBD1 call for D was not verified on the DNA. TRBV21-1 is a pseudogene. The CDR3 length is 15 residues. The CDR3 bases are TGTGCCAGCAGCAAAAGCGCGGACAGAGAAGAGACCCAGTACTTC. Its protein is CASSKSADREETQYF.

J is TRBJ1-4 and V is TRBV7-9; perhaps TRBD1 as D (5 bases). V was shortened by 8 bases and J by 7 bases, with 14 bases between the two germline ends. The CDR3 is 13 residues long. Germline CDR1 and CDR2: SEHNR and FQNEAQ (reference sequence). CDR3 nucleotide sequence: TGTGCCAGCCAGAACGGGGCCAGTGAAAAACTGTTTTTT. It codes for CASQNGASEKLFF.

This rearrangement joins TRBV2 to TRBJ2-5, with 9 bases aligning to TRBD2. The junction had 9 bases not matched to a gene; V was cut back by 11 bases and J by 2 bases. The CDR3 is made up of 14 amino acids. Germline V gene lookup returns CDR1 SNHLY and CDR2 FYNNEI. This chain's CDR3 is CAGSSGVMQETQYF. DNA of the CDR3: TGTGCCGGTTCTAGCGGGGTAATGCAAGAGACCCAGTACTTC.

The V call is TRBV6-6, the J call TRBJ2-2, with D tentatively TRBD1 (6 bases). This CDR3 has 16 residues. The germline gives CDR1 MNHNY, CDR2 SVGAGI (reference sequence). Trimming took off 5 bases at V and 0 bases at J, with 13 bases between the two ends. The CDR3 region is CASSITGTPNTGELFF. For the CDR3, the DNA is TGTGCCAGCAGTATAACCGGGACACCGAACACCGGGGAGCTGTTTTTT.

This clonotype was counted only a few times. The chain carries TRBV6-6 and TRBJ1-2; D possibly corresponds to TRBD1 (6 bases). CDR1 and CDR2 (germline): MNHNY, SVGAGI (reference sequence). The CDR3 totals 14 residues. V was trimmed by 8 bases and J by 3 bases, leaving 16 bases between them. DNA for the CDR3: TGTGCCAGCGTTAGGGGGGCGTCACACTATGGCTACACCTTC. Amino acid sequence: CASVRGASHYGYTF.

This chain uses TRBV11-2 with TRBJ2-1; 9 bases are a match to TRBD1. CDR1 is SGHAT and CDR2 is FQNNGV in the germline V gene. The CDR3 sequence is 14 residues long. With V trimmed by 5 bases and J by 10 bases, 9 bases remained unmatched. The CDR3 here is CASSHPGQGNEQFF. In nucleotides, the CDR3 is TGTGCCAGCAGCCATCCGGGACAGGGCAACGAGCAGTTCTTC.

This chain links TRBV20-1 with TRBJ1-4; D remains ambiguous. Germline V gives CDR1 DFQATT, CDR2 SNEGSKA (reference sequence). V dropped 6 bases and J dropped 2 bases, with 10 bases sitting between them. The length of the CDR3 is 13 residues. CDR3 sequence reads: CSALVGTNEKLFF. CDR3 DNA sequence: TGCAGTGCCTTAGTGGGGACTAATGAAAAACTGTTTTTT.

For the CDR3, the DNA is TGTGCCAGCAGTTTGGAAGGGTTCGGGCAGCCCCAGCATTTT. Protein product: CASSLEGFGQPQHF. This chain links TRBV27 with TRBJ1-5, with D hard to call. This CDR3 has 14 amino acids. V was shortened by 3 bases and J by 7 bases, with 13 bases between the two germline ends. Germline V gene data show CDR1 as MNHEY and CDR2 as SMNVEV (reference sequence).

Ten or more counts support this clonotype. The genes are TRBV7-2 and TRBJ2-2; TRBD1 matches 7 bases. CDR1 and CDR2 (germline): SGHTA, FQGNSA. The CDR3 is 14 residues long. J was trimmed by 11 bases and V by 4 bases; bases with no gene match: 10. Here the CDR3 reads CASSSQDRLAELFF. Written as DNA, the CDR3 is TGTGCCAGCAGCTCCCAGGACAGGCTCGCCGAGCTGTTTTTT.

This chain links TRBV5-1 with TRBJ1-1; perhaps TRBD1 as D (5 bases). This CDR3 is 15 amino acids long. The germline gives CDR1 SGHRS, CDR2 YFSETQ. The germline V and J ends were trimmed by 0 bases and 1 base, with 10 bases remaining between them. The CDR3: CASSLEGHSNTEAFF. Written as DNA, the CDR3 is TGCGCCAGCAGCTTGGAAGGACACTCGAACACTGAAGCTTTCTTT.

The V and J genes are TRBV2 and TRBJ2-3; a possible D gene is TRBD1 (6 bases). The CDR3 contains 16 residues. The germline gives CDR1 SNHLY, CDR2 FYNNEI. V gave up 4 bases and J gave up 6 bases, with 20 bases separating them. The CDR3 here is CASSVSRDTPDDTQYF. The CDR3 DNA reads as TGTGCCAGCAGTGTTTCTCGGGACACCCCCGACGATACGCAGTATTTT. Supplemented by reference TRBV2 and TRBJ2-3, the full variable domain reads EPEVTQTPSHQVTQMGQEVILRCVPISNHLYFYWYRQILGQKVEFLVSFYNNEISEKSEIFDDQFSVERPDGSNFTLKIRSTKLEDSAMYFCASSVSRDTPDDTQYFGPGTRLTVL.

This clonotype came up many times. V and J are TRBV18 and TRBJ2-5, with unresolved D. V gave up 3 bases and J gave up 5 bases, with 4 bases separating them. The CDR3 consists of 11 residues. CDR1 is KGHSH, CDR2 LQKENI, per germline. CDR3 coding DNA: TGTGCCAGCTCACCTCGGGAGACCCAGTACTTC. Translating it yields CASSPRETQYF.

The rearrangement joins TRBV7-2 to TRBJ2-3; D not resolved. The CDR3 totals 12 residues. Germline lookup yields CDR1 SGHTA and CDR2 FQGNSA. Trimming left V 3 bases short and J 2 bases short, with 3 bases between. The CDR3 loop reads CASSLFTDTQYF. The CDR3 DNA is TGTGCCAGCAGCTTGTTCACAGATACGCAGTATTTT.

This clonotype was observed a handful of times. V gene TRBV5-1 combines with J gene TRBJ1-2; D gene ambiguous. V lost 4 bases and J 1 base, leaving 23 bases between the germline ends. Germline-derived CDR1 and CDR2 are SGHRS and YFSETQ. The CDR3 covers 18 residues. The CDR3 loop is CASSHRPREDWGNYGYTF. For the CDR3, the DNA is TGCGCCAGCAGCCACCGCCCGAGGGAGGATTGGGGTAACTATGGCTACACCTTC.